One sample yielded the 21 T cell receptor beta chains listed below, sequenced in a study of blood T cells in healthy people across ages. Alongside a J-beta primer mix, a sample-barcoded 5' primer served in a second PCR lasting roughly 7 to 11 cycles. TCRdb reprocessed the 5' RACE reads with MiXCR, giving one entry per CDR3 protein. The table records about 560,000 distinct CDR3 sequences, around a quarter of them present only once. These records were also assigned to another study, of T cells of mothers and their children.

Sequencing was carried out using blood. The receptors here all came from a boy aged 2 to 10 in good health.

The table lists this clonotype with a few counts. The CDR3 reads CASSQDNVGHYGYTF. CDR3 coding DNA: TGTGCCAGCAGCCAAGATAATGTCGGCCACTATGGCTACACCTTC. This chain uses TRBV14 with TRBJ1-2; D call uncertain. The CDR3 has 15 amino acids. Germline CDR1 reads SGHDN; CDR2 reads FVKESK. Trimming removed 0 bases from V and 3 bases from J, with 11 bases in between.

This chain joins TRBV4-1 and TRBJ2-1, with TRBD2 matching over 7 bases. CDR3 length: 14 residues. J was trimmed by 5 bases and V by 2 bases; bases with no gene match: 3. The germline gives CDR1 MGHRA, CDR2 YSYEKL. The CDR3 is CASSQPSGDNEQFF. The CDR3 region has the DNA TGCGCCAGCAGCCAACCTAGCGGAGACAATGAGCAGTTCTTC.

The rearrangement links TRBV20-1 to TRBJ2-4, with 7 bases lining up with TRBD2. CDR1 and CDR2 from the germline V gene are DFQATT and SNEGSKA (reference sequence). The CDR3 loop spans 19 amino acids. J was trimmed by 0 bases and V by 0 bases; bases with no gene match: 14. The CDR3 reads CSARDERPPGGLAKNIQYF. The CDR3 nucleotides read TGCAGTGCTAGAGACGAGCGCCCTCCGGGAGGATTAGCCAAAAACATTCAGTACTTC.

Notes on this clonotype: With a much larger clone just one base away, this may be a read error. This chain joins TRBV5-1 and TRBJ2-5; 8 nucleotides line up with TRBD2. The V gene's germline CDR1 is SGHRS and CDR2 YFSETQ. CDR3 length equals 14 residues. For the CDR3, the DNA is TGCGCCAGAAGCTTGGCGGGGGGCGGAGAGACCCAGTACTTC. Translating it yields CARSLAGGGETQYF.

The J gene is TRBJ2-5, the V gene TRBV27, with a weak D call TRBD1 (5 bases). Germline CDR1 and CDR2: MNHEY and SMNVEV (reference sequence). This CDR3 is built from 14 residues. V gave up 6 bases and J gave up 5 bases, with 16 bases separating them. The CDR3 loop is CASRPLTGFETQYF. Written as DNA, the CDR3 is TGTGCCAGCAGGCCACTTACAGGTTTCGAGACCCAGTACTTC.

This clonotype turned up a few times. The rearrangement uses TRBV25-1 and TRBJ1-2; D not certain. Germline V gives CDR1 MGHDK, CDR2 SYGVNS. V lost 1 base and J 3 bases, leaving 12 bases between the germline ends. The CDR3 extends over 15 amino acids. CDR3 protein: CASSESGRGHYGYTF. CDR3 DNA: TGTGCCAGCAGTGAATCTGGCAGAGGGCACTATGGCTACACCTTC.

The gene calls are TRBV4-3 and TRBJ2-2, with a weak D call TRBD1 (6 bases). The V end lost 6 bases, the J end lost 6 bases, and 11 bases lay between the germline ends. Germline V gene lookup returns CDR1 LGHNA and CDR2 YSLEER. This CDR3 spans 13 amino acids. CDR3 in DNA: TGCGCCAGCAGTCAAAAGGGGGCCGGGGAGCTGTTTTTT. Its protein is CASSQKGAGELFF.

A remark on this clonotype: The junction and the germline gene differ at one end; a read error may be behind it. The V and J genes are TRBV20-1 and TRBJ2-5; D is unresolved. The J call may be faulty, since TRBJ2-7 better matches the DNA end. The CDR3 spans 12 residues. CDR1 and CDR2 from the germline V gene are DFQATT and SNEGSKA (reference sequence). CDR3 amino acids: CGARRDIYEQYF. CDR3 in DNA: TGCGGTGCTAGACGCGACATCTACGAGCAGTACTTC.

This clonotype has a handful of counts. CDR3 protein: CATSRDSLGQPYGYTF. The CDR3 bases are TGTGCCACCAGCAGAGATTCGTTGGGACAGCCCTATGGCTACACCTTC. This sequence joins TRBV15 and TRBJ1-2, with 7 bases lining up with TRBD1. CDR1 is LNHNV, CDR2 YYDKDF, per germline (reference sequence). The V segment lost 0 bases and the J segment 4 bases; nucleotides outside the gene matches: 8. The CDR3 spans 16 residues. The full variable domain, its missing parts supplied by reference TRBV15 and TRBJ1-2, is DAMVIQNPRYQVTQFGKPVTLSCSQTLNHNVMYWYQQKSSQAPKLLFHYYDKDFNNEADTPDNFQSRRPNTSFCFLDIRSPGLGDTAMYLCATSRDSLGQPYGYTFGSGTRLTVV.

In its sample, this clonotype was seen a few times. The rearrangement links TRBV20-1 to TRBJ1-2; D is uncertain. CDR1 and CDR2 from the germline V gene are DFQATT and SNEGSKA (reference sequence). V was clipped by 6 bases and J by 8 bases, with 13 bases between them. This CDR3 spans 11 amino acids. The chain's CDR3 is CSAQTGFGYTF. In nucleotides, the CDR3 is TGCAGTGCCCAAACCGGGTTCGGCTACACCTTC.

This clonotype was detected a few times. This chain joins TRBV27 and TRBJ2-5; TRBD1 or TRBD2 may be the D gene (5 bases each). TRBJ2-1 explains the end of the DNA better; the J call may be wrong. The germline gives CDR1 MNHEY, CDR2 SMNVEV (reference sequence). This CDR3 comprises 15 residues. In DNA form, the CDR3 reads TGTGCCAGCAGCGGGAACAGGAAGCTTTATAATGAGCAGTTCTTC. Residues: CASSGNRKLYNEQFF.

The table lists this clonotype with a few counts. V gene TRBV6-6 combines with J gene TRBJ1-1; 7 bases fit TRBD1. The CDR3 is made up of 14 amino acids. The V and J ends lost 6 bases and 0 bases, in that order; junction bases with no gene match: 4. Germline CDR1 MNHNY, CDR2 SVGAGI (reference sequence). CDR3 bases: TGTGCCAGCAGAGCAGGGGGAGTGAACACTGAAGCTTTCTTT. Translated, it gives CASRAGGVNTEAFF.

V gene TRBV5-1 combines with J gene TRBJ2-2; TRBD2 matches 11 bases. The trim removed 2 bases at V and 4 bases at J, leaving 1 base unmatched. The germline CDR1 and CDR2 sequences are SGHRS and YFSETQ. The CDR3 consists of 15 residues. The CDR3 coding sequence is TGCGCCAGCAGCTTTACTAGCGGGGGCACCGGGGAGCTGTTTTTT. It translates to CASSFTSGGTGELFF.

The J gene is TRBJ2-1, the V gene TRBV28, with TRBD2 as a possible D gene (5 bases). The ends were cut back, 1 base at V and 10 bases at J, with 11 bases in the middle. This CDR3 has 13 amino acids. Germline V gives CDR1 MDHEN, CDR2 SYDVKM. In DNA, the CDR3 is TGTGCCAGCAGTTTATCGATGACTACCGAGCAGTTCTTC. Residues: CASSLSMTTEQFF.

The chain is built from TRBV29-1 and TRBJ1-2, with D unclear. In germline, CDR1 is SQVTM, CDR2 ANQGSEA. V lost 2 bases to trimming and J lost 5 bases, with 9 bases between them. This CDR3 comprises 12 residues. The CDR3 loop reads CSVEKGFYGYTF. CDR3 coding DNA: TGCAGCGTTGAAAAGGGTTTTTATGGCTACACCTTC. The complete variable domain, with remaining parts taken from reference TRBV29-1 and TRBJ1-2, reads SAVISQKPSRDICQRGTSLTIQCQVDSQVTMMFWYRQQPGQSLTLIATANQGSEATYESGFVIDKFPISRPNLTFSTLTVSNMSPEDSSIYLCSVEKGFYGYTFGSGTRLTVV.

The CDR3 nucleotides read TGTGCCAGCAGCCAAGTCCTTAGCGGGAGGGCGGACACAGATACGCAGTATTTT. Its translation is CASSQVLSGRADTDTQYF. V is TRBV14 and J is TRBJ2-3; 11 bases agree with TRBD2. Trimming at V came to 1 base and at J to 2 bases, leaving 8 bases not matched to a gene. The CDR3 runs 18 residues. Germline V CDR1 and CDR2: SGHDN, FVKESK. Using reference TRBV14 and TRBJ2-3 for the parts outside the CDR3, the full variable domain is EAGVTQFPSHSVIEKGQTVTLRCDPISGHDNLYWYRRVMGKEIKFLLHFVKESKQDESGMPNNRFLAERTGGTYSTLKVQPAELEDSGVYFCASSQVLSGRADTDTQYFGPGTRLTVL.

The table lists this clonotype with a few counts. V and J are TRBV29-1 and TRBJ2-5; D uncertain. Germline-derived CDR1 and CDR2 are SQVTM and ANQGSEA. Trimming removed 8 bases at V and 2 bases at J, with 9 bases between. The length of the CDR3 is 11 residues. The chain's CDR3 is CSPRLQETQYF. The CDR3 DNA is TGCAGCCCCCGCTTACAAGAGACCCAGTACTTC.

The chain combines TRBV29-1 with TRBJ2-5; 10 positions agree with TRBD2. The junction had 4 bases not matched to a gene; V was cut back by 1 base and J by 2 bases. This CDR3 region has 15 residues. Germline loops: CDR1 SQVTM, CDR2 ANQGSEA. CDR3 sequence (DNA): TGCAGCGTTGAAGGTAGCGGGAGGAGGCAAGAGACCCAGTACTTC. Its translation: CSVEGSGRRQETQYF.

This clonotype was picked up a small number of times. The chain links TRBV20-1 to TRBJ1-6, with D perhaps matching TRBD1 (5 bases). The CDR3 covers 15 residues. The germline V and J ends were trimmed by 5 bases and 7 bases, with 18 bases remaining between them. Per germline, CDR1 DFQATT and CDR2 SNEGSKA (reference sequence). The DNA for the CDR3 is TGCAGTGCTCCATCCACAGGACTTGGGAATTCACCCCTCCACTTT. Protein sequence: CSAPSTGLGNSPLHF.

CDR3 DNA sequence: TGTGCCAGCAGAATAGGGGACAGGGGCCTTCCGAACACCGGGGAGCTGTTTTTT. Translation: CASRIGDRGLPNTGELFF. J is TRBJ2-2 and V is TRBV7-3, with TRBD1 matching 10 bases. The CDR3 is 18 residues long. Trimming cost V 6 bases and J 0 bases; bases outside gene matches: 10. Germline CDR1 SGHTA, CDR2 FQGTGA. Drawing the rest from reference TRBV7-3 and TRBJ2-2, the complete variable domain is GAGVSQTPSNKVTEKGKYVELRCDPISGHTALYWYRQSLGQGPEFLIYFQGTGAADDSGLPNDRFFAVRPEGSVSTLKIQRTERGDSAVYLCASRIGDRGLPNTGELFFGEGSRLTVL.

This clonotype has just a few counts. This sequence joins TRBV20-1 and TRBJ2-5, with a tentative D call TRBD2 (5 bases). The closer fit of TRBJ2-7 to the DNA end suggests the J call may be wrong. Germline V CDR1 and CDR2: DFQATT, SNEGSKA (reference sequence). The CDR3 extends over 14 amino acids. The CDR3 nucleotides are TGCAGTGCCTCGCCCCCCACCGGGGCCTACGAGCAGTACTTC. Its translation is CSASPPTGAYEQYF.